This T cell receptor beta chain was captured by sequencing in a study of T cell responses to AZD1222 COVID-19 vaccine. TCRdb keeps only in-frame clones here, not all; method: immunoSEQ multiplex PCR. The profile covers 140,000 or so clones, with 85% to 90% appearing a single time and 2.5% to 3.5% taken by the ten largest. Pooled together were second doses at about 4 or about 12 weeks. Trimming left V 4 bases short and J 2 bases short, with 12 bases between. Germline loops: CDR1 MGHRA, CDR2 YSYEKL. This CDR3 contains 16 residues. Turning to this clone: The antigen is not known.

Study-wide results and limits: Repertoires were collected only later (after the peak T cell response had occurred). Per reports, nearly half of all spike-specific TCRs target regions that are unmutated in variants.

The TCR was taken from an adult who received the AZD1222 COVID-19 vaccine. Sequenced material: peripheral blood, taken 28 days after the second AZD1222 dose. The chain recombines TRBV4-1 with TRBJ2-6, with D possibly TRBD1 on 5 matching bases. The CDR3 is CASSPRGAPGANVLTF. Here the CDR3 DNA reads TGCGCCAGCAGCCCTCGTGGGGCTCCTGGGGCCAACGTCCTGACTTTC.